The 9 T cell receptor beta chains given below trace back to one sample, sequenced in a study of blood T cell repertoires in COVID-19. Method: immunoSEQ multiplex PCR; TCRdb's copy keeps in-frame clones and lacks some. The table has 150,000 to 200,000 clones, 89% seen once. The sample was PBMCs or T cells enriched from blood (not recorded which). These receptors originate from a woman between 18 and 29 years old who had recovered from COVID-19.

The V and J genes are TRBV6-5 and TRBJ1-3; tentative D call: TRBD1 (5 bases). V lost 6 bases, J lost 3 bases, and 12 bases lay in between. Looked up from germline, CDR1 is MNHEY and CDR2 is SVGAGI. This CDR3 is 14 amino acids long. The CDR3 region has the DNA TGTGCCAGCAGGTCAGGGAAGGGTGGAAACACCATATATTTT. Translation: CASRSGKGGNTIYF.

The chain uses TRBV7-2 and TRBJ2-5; 9 bases map to TRBD2. CDR1 is SGHTA, CDR2 FQGNSA, per germline. CDR3 length: 16 residues. Losses at the gene ends were 6 bases for V and 4 bases for J; bases not matched to a gene: 12. In DNA form, the CDR3 reads TGTGCCAGCAGTCCAATAGCGGGAGTGGGGGGAGAGACCCAGTACTTC. This encodes CASSPIAGVGGETQYF.

The V call is TRBV7-6, the J call TRBJ2-2, with 11 bases that match TRBD2. The CDR3 is 16 amino acids. Unmatched junction bases numbered 11, after V lost 7 bases and J lost 7 bases. CDR1 is SGHVS and CDR2 is FNYEAQ in the germline V gene. The CDR3 DNA is TGTGCCAGCACCACTAGCGGGAGTCAGTCAAACGGGGAGCTGTTTTTT. It codes for CASTTSGSQSNGELFF.

This chain links TRBV27 with TRBJ2-2; 7 positions agree with TRBD2. The V gene end was trimmed by 8 bases and the J gene end by 1 base; junction bases not matched to a gene: 4. CDR3 size: 14 residues. In germline, CDR1 is MNHEY, CDR2 SMNVEV (reference sequence). CDR3 sequence reads: CASVSGLNTGELFF. As DNA, the CDR3 is TGTGCCAGCGTTAGCGGGCTGAACACCGGGGAGCTGTTTTTT.

The CDR3 here is CASSQGPAYEQYF. Written as DNA, the CDR3 is TGTGCCAGCAGCCAAGGTCCCGCCTACGAGCAGTACTTC. The chain combines TRBV3-1 (or the pseudogene TRBV3-2) with TRBJ2-7; D is unclear. This CDR3 region has 13 residues. The V end was cut by 1 base, the J end by 2 bases, with 6 bases between. CDR1 LGHDT and CDR2 YNNKEL come from the germline V gene (reference sequence).

The V and J genes are TRBV27 and TRBJ2-1; no clear D. In germline, CDR1 is MNHEY, CDR2 SMNVEV (reference sequence). V lost 3 bases to trimming and J lost 0 bases, with 9 bases between them. The CDR3 is made up of 15 amino acids. CDR3 bases: TGTGCCAGCAGTTTCCTTCCGAGCTCCTACAATGAGCAGTTCTTC. Amino acid sequence: CASSFLPSSYNEQFF.

This chain connects TRBV29-1 to TRBJ1-2; no clear D. Trimming removed 1 base from V and 5 bases from J, with 5 bases in between. CDR1 and CDR2 (germline): SQVTM, ANQGSEA. This CDR3 has 11 amino acids. DNA for the CDR3: TGCAGCGTTGAAGGAGGGTATGGCTACACCTTC. Translated: CSVEGGYGYTF.

The genes are TRBV5-5 and TRBJ2-6; no definite D call. Trimming left V 1 base short and J 2 bases short, with 10 bases between. This CDR3 has 16 residues. CDR1 and CDR2 (germline): SGHKS, YYEKEE (reference sequence). CDR3 region: CASSLFWPPGANVLTF. The CDR3 bases are TGTGCCAGCAGCTTGTTTTGGCCTCCTGGGGCCAACGTCCTGACTTTC.

This rearrangement joins TRBV4-1 to TRBJ2-2, with 7 positions matching TRBD1. Trimming removed 4 bases from V and 2 bases from J; junction bases left unmatched: 7. Per the germline V gene, CDR1 is MGHRA and CDR2 is YSYEKL. The CDR3 loop spans 16 amino acids. CDR3 bases: TGCGCCAGCAGCCCAAAGACAGGGTCAAACACCGGGGAGCTGTTTTTT. Protein: CASSPKTGSNTGELFF.